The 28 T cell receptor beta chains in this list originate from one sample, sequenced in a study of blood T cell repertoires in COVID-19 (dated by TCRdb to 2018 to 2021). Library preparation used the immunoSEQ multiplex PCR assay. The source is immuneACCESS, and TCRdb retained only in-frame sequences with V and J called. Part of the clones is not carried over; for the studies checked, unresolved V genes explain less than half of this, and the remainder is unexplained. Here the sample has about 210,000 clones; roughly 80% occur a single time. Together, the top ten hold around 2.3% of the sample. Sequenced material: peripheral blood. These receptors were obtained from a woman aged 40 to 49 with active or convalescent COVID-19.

The CDR3, as DNA: TGTGCCATCAGAGGAACGACAGCCTCCTACGAGCAGTACTTC. It encodes CAIRGTTASYEQYF. V usage is TRBV10-3 and J usage is TRBJ2-7; D might be TRBD1 (5 bases). The CDR3 extends over 14 amino acids. Germline V lookup: CDR1 ENHRY, CDR2 SYGVKD. The ends were cut back, 6 bases at V and 0 bases at J, with 12 bases in the middle.

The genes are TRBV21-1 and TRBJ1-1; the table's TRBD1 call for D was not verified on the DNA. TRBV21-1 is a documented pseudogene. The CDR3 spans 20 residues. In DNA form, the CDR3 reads TGTGCCAGCAGCACCCACGGGTTTATGGACAGGGGGAGCGTGAACACTGAAGCTTTCTTT. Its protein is CASSTHGFMDRGSVNTEAFF.

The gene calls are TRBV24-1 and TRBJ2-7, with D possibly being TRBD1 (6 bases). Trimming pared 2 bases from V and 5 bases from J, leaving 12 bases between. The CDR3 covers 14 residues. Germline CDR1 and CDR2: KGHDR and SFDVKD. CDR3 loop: CATSDSGTPHEQYF. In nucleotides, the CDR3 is TGTGCCACCAGTGATTCGGGGACACCACACGAGCAGTACTTC.

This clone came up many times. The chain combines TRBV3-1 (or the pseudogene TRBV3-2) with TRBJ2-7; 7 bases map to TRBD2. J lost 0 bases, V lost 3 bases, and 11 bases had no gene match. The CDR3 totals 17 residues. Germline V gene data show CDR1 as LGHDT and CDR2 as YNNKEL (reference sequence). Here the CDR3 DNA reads TGTGCCAGCAGCCATGGGGTGCACCGGGAGGTCTCCTACGAGCAGTACTTC. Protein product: CASSHGVHREVSYEQYF.

CDR3 loop: CASSLGGTGGTEAFF. The CDR3 nucleotides are TGTGCCAGCAGCTTAGGTGGGACAGGGGGGACTGAAGCTTTCTTT. V is TRBV7-8 and J is TRBJ1-1, with TRBD1 matching 11 bases. After removal of 1 base from V and 5 bases from J, the junction contained 3 bases not matched to a gene. CDR1 is SGHVS, CDR2 FQNEAQ, per germline. CDR3 size: 15 residues.

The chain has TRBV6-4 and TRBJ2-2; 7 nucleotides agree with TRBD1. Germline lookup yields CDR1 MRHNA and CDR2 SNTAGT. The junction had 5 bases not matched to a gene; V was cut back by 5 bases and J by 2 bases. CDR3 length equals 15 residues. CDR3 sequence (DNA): TGTGCCAGCAGTCCAGACAGGGAAAACACCGGGGAGCTGTTTTTT. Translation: CASSPDRENTGELFF.

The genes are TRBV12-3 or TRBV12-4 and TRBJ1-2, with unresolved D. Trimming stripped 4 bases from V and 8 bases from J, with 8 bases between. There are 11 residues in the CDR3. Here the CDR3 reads CASSSWRGYTF. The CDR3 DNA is TGTGCCAGCAGTTCCTGGCGGGGCTACACCTTC.

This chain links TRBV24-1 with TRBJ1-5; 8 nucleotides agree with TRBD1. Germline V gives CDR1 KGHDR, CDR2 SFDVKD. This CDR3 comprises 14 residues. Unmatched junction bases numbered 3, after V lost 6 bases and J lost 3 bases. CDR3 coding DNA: TGTGCCACCAGTCGGACAGGGCCCAATCAGCCCCAGCATTTT. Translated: CATSRTGPNQPQHF.

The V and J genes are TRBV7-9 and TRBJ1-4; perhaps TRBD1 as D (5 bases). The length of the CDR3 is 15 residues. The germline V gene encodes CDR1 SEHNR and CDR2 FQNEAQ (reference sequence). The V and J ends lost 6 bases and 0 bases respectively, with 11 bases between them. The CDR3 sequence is CASSRTTTTNEKLFF. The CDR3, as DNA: TGTGCCAGCAGTCGGACAACAACAACTAATGAAAAACTGTTTTTT. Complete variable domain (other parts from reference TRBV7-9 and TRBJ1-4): DTGVSQNPRHKITKRGQNVTFRCDPISEHNRLYWYRQTLGQGPEFLTYFQNEAQLEKSRLLSDRFSAERPKGSFSTLEIQRTEQGDSAMYLCASSRTTTTNEKLFFGSGTQLSVL.

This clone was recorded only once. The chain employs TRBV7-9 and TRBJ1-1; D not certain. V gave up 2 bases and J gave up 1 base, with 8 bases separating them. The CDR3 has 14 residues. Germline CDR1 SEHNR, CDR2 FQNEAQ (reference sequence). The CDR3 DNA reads TGTGCCAGCAGCTTATCGCAGGAGAACACTGAAGCTTTCTTT. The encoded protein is CASSLSQENTEAFF. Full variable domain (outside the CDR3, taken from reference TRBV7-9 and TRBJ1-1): DTGVSQNPRHKITKRGQNVTFRCDPISEHNRLYWYRQTLGQGPEFLTYFQNEAQLEKSRLLSDRFSAERPKGSFSTLEIQRTEQGDSAMYLCASSLSQENTEAFFGQGTRLTVV.

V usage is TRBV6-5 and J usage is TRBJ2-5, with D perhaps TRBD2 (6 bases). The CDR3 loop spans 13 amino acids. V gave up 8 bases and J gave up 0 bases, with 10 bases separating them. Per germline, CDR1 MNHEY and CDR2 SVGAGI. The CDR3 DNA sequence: TGTGCCAGCTCGACTAGTTACCAAGAGACCCAGTACTTC. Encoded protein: CASSTSYQETQYF.

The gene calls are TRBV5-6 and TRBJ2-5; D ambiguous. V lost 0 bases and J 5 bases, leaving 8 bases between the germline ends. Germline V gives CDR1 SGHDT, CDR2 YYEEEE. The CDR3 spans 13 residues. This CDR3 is CASSLASRETQYF. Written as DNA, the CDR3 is TGTGCCAGCAGCTTGGCTAGTAGGGAGACCCAGTACTTC.

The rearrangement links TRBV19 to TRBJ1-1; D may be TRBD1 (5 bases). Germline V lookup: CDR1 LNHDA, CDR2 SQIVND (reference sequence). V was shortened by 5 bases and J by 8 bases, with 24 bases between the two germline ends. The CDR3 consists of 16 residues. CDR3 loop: CASSSVGVFFQWEAFF. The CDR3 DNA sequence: TGTGCCAGTAGTTCCGTAGGGGTTTTTTTCCAATGGGAAGCTTTCTTT.

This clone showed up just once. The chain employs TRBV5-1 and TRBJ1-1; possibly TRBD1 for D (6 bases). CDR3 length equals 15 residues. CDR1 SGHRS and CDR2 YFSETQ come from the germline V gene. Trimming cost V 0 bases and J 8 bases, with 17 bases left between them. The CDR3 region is CASSLGRDNRGEAFF. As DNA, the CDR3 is TGCGCCAGCAGCTTGGGACGGGACAATCGTGGCGAAGCTTTCTTT.

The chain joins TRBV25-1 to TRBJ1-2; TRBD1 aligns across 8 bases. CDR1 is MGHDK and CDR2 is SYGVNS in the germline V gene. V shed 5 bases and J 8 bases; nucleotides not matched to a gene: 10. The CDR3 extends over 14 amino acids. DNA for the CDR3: TGTGCCAGCAGTCCAGGGGGCCCTCTTCGAGGCTACACCTTC. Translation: CASSPGGPLRGYTF.

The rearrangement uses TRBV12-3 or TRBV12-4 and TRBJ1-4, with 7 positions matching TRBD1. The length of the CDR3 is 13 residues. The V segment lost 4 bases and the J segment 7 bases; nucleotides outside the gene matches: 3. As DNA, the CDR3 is TGTGCCAGCAGTTACCGACAGGGTGAAAAACTGTTTTTT. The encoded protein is CASSYRQGEKLFF.

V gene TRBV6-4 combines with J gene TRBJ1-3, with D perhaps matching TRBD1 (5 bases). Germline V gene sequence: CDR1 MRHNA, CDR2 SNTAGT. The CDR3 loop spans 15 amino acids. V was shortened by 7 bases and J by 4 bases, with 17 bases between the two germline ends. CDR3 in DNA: TGTGCCAGCATAAGGTTGGGGCTTGGAGGAAACACCATATATTTT. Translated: CASIRLGLGGNTIYF.

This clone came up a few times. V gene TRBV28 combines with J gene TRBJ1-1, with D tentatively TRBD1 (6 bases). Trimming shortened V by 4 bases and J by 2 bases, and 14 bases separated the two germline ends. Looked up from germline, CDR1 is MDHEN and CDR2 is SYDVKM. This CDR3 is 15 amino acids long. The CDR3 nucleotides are TGTGCCAGCAGTTCCCTCCAGGGACAAAACACTGAAGCTTTCTTT. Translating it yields CASSSLQGQNTEAFF.

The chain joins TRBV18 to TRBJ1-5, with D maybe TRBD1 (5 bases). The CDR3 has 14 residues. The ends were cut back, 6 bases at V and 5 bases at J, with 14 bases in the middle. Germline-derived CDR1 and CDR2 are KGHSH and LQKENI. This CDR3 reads CASSGGGFDQPQHF. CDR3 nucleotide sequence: TGTGCCAGCTCGGGGGGGGGTTTCGATCAGCCCCAGCATTTT. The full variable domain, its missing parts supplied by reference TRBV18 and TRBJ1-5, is NAGVMQNPRHLVRRRGQEARLRCSPMKGHSHVYWYRQLPEEGLKFMVYLQKENIIDESGMPKERFSAEFPKEGPSILRIQQVVRGDSAAYFCASSGGGFDQPQHFGDGTRLSIL.

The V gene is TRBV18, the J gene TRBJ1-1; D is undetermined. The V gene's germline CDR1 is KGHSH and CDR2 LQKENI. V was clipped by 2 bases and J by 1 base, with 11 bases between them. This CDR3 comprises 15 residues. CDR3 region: CASSPWGGENTEAFF. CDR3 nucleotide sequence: TGTGCCAGCTCACCATGGGGAGGTGAGAACACTGAAGCTTTCTTT. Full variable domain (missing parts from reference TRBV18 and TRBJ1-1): NAGVMQNPRHLVRRRGQEARLRCSPMKGHSHVYWYRQLPEEGLKFMVYLQKENIIDESGMPKERFSAEFPKEGPSILRIQQVVRGDSAAYFCASSPWGGENTEAFFGQGTRLTVV.

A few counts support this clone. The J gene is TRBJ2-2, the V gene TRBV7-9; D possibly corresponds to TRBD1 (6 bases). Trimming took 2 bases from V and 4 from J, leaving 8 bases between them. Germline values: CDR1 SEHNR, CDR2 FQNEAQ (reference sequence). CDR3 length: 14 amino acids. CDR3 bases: TGTGCCAGCAGCTTACTAGGGGGCACCGGGGAGCTGTTTTTT. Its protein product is CASSLLGGTGELFF.

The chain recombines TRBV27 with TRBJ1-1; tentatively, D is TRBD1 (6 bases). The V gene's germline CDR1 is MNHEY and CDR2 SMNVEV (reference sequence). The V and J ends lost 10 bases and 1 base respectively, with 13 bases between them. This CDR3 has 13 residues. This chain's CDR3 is CATGTLENTEAFF. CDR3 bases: TGTGCCACCGGGACATTGGAGAACACTGAAGCTTTCTTT.

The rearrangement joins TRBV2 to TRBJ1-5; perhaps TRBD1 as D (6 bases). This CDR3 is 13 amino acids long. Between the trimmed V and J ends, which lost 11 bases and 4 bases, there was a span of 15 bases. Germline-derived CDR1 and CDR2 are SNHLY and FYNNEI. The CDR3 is CASRRTENQPQHF. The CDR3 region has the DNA TGTGCCTCTCGGAGGACAGAAAATCAGCCCCAGCATTTT.

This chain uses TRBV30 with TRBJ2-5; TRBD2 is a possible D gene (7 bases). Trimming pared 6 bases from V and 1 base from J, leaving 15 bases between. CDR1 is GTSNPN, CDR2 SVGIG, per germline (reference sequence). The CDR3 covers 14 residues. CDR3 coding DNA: TGTGCCTGTTCGGCGGGGGCGATCCAAGAGACCCAGTACTTC. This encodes CACSAGAIQETQYF.

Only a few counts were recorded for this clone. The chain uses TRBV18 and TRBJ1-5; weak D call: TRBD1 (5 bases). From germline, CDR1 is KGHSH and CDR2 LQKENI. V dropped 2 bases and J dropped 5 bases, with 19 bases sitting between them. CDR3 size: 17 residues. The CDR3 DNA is TGTGCCAGCTCACCATATCCGGGCAGGGCCTCCCATCAGCCCCAGCATTTT. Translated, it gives CASSPYPGRASHQPQHF.

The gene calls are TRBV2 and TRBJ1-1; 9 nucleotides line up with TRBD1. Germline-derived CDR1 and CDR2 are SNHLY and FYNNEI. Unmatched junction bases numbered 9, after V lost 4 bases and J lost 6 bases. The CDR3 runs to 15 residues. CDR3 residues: CASSALDRGLPEAFF. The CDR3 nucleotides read TGTGCCAGCAGTGCACTGGACAGGGGATTACCTGAAGCTTTCTTT.

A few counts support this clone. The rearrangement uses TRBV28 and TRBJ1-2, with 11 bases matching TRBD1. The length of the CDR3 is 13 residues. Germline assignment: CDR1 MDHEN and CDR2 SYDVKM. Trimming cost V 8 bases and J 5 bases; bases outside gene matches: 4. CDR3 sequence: CASHGDRGYGYTF. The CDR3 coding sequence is TGTGCCAGCCACGGGGACAGGGGGTATGGCTACACCTTC.

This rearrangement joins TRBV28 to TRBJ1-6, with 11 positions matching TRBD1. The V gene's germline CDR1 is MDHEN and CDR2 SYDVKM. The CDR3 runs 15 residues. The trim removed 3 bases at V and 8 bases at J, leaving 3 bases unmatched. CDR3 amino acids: CASSFLGQGDSPLHF. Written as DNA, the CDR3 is TGTGCCAGCAGTTTTCTGGGACAGGGGGATTCACCCCTCCACTTT.